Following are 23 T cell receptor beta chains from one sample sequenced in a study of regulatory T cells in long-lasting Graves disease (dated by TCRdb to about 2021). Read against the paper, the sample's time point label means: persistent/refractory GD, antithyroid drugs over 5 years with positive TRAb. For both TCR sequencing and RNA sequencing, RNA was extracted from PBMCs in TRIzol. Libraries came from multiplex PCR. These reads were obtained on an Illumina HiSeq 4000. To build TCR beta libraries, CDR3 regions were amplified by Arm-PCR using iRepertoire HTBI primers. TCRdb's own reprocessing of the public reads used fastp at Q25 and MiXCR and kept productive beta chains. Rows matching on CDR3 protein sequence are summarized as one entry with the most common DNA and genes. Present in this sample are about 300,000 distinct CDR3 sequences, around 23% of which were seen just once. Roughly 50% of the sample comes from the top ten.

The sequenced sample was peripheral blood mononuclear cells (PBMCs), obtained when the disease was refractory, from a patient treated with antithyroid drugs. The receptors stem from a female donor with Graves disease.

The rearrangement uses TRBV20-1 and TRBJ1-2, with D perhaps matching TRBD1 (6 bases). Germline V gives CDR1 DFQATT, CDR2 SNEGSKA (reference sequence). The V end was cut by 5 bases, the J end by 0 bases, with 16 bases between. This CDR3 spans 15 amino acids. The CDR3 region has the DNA TGCAGTGCTCCCCCAGGGGACGGGACTAACTATGGCTACACCTTC. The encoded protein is CSAPPGDGTNYGYTF.

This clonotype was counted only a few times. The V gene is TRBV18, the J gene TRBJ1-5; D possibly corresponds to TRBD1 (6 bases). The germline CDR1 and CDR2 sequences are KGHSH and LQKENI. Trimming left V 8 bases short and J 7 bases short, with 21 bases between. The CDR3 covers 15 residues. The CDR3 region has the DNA TGTGCCAGCCCTCGATTCACAGGGCATCGCCAGCCCCAGCATTTT. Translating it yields CASPRFTGHRQPQHF. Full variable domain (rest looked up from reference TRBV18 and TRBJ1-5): NAGVMQNPRHLVRRRGQEARLRCSPMKGHSHVYWYRQLPEEGLKFMVYLQKENIIDESGMPKERFSAEFPKEGPSILRIQQVVRGDSAAYFCASPRFTGHRQPQHFGDGTRLSIL.

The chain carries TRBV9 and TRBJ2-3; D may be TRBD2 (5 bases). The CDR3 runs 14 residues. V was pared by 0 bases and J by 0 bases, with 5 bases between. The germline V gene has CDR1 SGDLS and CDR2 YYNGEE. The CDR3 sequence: CASSVAGSTDTQYF. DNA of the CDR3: TGTGCCAGCAGCGTAGCGGGGAGCACAGATACGCAGTATTTT. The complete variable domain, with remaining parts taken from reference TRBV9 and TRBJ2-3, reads DSGVTQTPKHLITATGQRVTLRCSPRSGDLSVYWYQQSLDQGLQFLIQYYNGEERAKGNILERFSAQQFPDLHSELNLSSLELGDSALYFCASSVAGSTDTQYFGPGTRLTVL.

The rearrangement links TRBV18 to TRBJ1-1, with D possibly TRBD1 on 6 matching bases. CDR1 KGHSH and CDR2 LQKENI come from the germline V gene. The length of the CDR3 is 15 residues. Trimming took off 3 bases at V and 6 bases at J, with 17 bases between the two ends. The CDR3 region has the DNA TGTGCCAGCTCACCTACAGGGAGCGGGGGTGCTGAAGCTTTCTTT. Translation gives CASSPTGSGGAEAFF.

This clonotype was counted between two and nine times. The DNA for the CDR3 is TGTGCCTGTCCAGCAGATGACAGGGATTATGAAAAACTGTTTTTT. Translated: CACPADDRDYEKLFF. The chain joins TRBV30 to TRBJ1-4; 7 bases are a match to TRBD1. This CDR3 comprises 15 residues. The trim removed 6 bases at V and 6 bases at J, leaving 13 bases unmatched. Germline-derived CDR1 and CDR2 are GTSNPN and SVGIG (reference sequence).

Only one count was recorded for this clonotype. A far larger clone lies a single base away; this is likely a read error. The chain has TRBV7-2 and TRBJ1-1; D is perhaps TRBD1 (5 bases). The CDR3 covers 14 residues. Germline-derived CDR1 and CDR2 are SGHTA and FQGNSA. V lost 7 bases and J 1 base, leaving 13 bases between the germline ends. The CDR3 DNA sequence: TGTGCCAGCACCTCGACAGCGTGGAACACTGAAGCTTTCTTT. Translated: CASTSTAWNTEAFF. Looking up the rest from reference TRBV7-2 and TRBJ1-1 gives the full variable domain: GAGVSQSPSNKVTEKGKDVELRCDPISGHTALYWYRQSLGQGLEFLIYFQGNSAPDKSGLPSDRFSAERTGGSVSTLTIQRTQQEDSAVYLCASTSTAWNTEAFFGQGTRLTVV.

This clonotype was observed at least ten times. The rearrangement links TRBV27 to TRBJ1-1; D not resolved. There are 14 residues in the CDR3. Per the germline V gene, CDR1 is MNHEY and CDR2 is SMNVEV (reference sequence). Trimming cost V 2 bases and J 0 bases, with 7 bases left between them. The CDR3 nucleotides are TGTGCCAGCAGTTTAGGAGCAATGAACACTGAAGCTTTCTTT. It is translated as CASSLGAMNTEAFF.

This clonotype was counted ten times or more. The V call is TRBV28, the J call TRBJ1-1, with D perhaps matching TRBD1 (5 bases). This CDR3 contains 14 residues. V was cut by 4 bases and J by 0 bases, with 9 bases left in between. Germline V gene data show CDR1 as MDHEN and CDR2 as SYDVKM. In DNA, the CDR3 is TGTGCCAGCAGTTCGACAGCATTGAACACTGAAGCTTTCTTT. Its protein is CASSSTALNTEAFF.

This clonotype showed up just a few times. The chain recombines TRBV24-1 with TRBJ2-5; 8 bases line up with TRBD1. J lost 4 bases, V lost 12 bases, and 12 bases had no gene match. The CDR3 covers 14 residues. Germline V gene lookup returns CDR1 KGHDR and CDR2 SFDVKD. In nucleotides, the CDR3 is TGTGCCGCTTCCTCGCCCGGGACAGGAGAGACCCAGTACTTC. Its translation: CAASSPGTGETQYF.

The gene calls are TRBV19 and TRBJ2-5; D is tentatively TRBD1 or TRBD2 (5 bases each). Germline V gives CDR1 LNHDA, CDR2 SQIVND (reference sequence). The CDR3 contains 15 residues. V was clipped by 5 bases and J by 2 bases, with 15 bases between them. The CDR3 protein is CASSSGLGAQETQYF. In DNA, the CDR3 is TGTGCCAGTAGTTCCGGTCTCGGGGCGCAAGAGACCCAGTACTTC.

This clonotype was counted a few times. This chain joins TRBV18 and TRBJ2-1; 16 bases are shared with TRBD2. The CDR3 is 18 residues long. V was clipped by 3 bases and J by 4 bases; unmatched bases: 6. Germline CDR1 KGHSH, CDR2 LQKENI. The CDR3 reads CASSPPGTSGRVYNEQFF. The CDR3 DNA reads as TGTGCCAGCTCACCGCCCGGGACTAGCGGGAGGGTATACAATGAGCAGTTCTTC.

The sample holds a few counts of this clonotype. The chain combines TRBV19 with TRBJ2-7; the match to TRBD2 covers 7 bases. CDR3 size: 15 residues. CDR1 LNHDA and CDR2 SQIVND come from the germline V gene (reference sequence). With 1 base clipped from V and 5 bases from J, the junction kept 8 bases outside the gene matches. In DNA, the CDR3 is TGTGCCAGTAGTATAGCCACGGGAGGAACGGACGAGCAGTACTTC. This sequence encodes CASSIATGGTDEQYF.

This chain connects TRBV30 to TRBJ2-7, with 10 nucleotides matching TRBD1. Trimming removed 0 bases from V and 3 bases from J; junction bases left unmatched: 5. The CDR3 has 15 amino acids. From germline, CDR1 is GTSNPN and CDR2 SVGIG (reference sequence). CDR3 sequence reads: CAWSVGTGEFYEQYF. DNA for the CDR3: TGTGCCTGGAGTGTTGGGACAGGGGAATTCTACGAGCAGTACTTC. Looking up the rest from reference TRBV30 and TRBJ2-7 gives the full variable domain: SQTIHQWPATLVQPVGSPLSLECTVEGTSNPNLYWYRQAAGRGLQLLFYSVGIGQISSEVPQNLSASRPQDRQFILSSKKLLLSDSGFYLCAWSVGTGEFYEQYFGPGTRLTVT.

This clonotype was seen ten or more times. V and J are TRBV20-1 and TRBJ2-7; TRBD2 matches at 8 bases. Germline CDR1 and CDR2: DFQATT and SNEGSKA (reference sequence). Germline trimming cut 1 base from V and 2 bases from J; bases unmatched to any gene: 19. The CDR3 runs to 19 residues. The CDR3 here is CSARAWDSGIREDPYEQYF. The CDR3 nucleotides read TGCAGTGCTAGAGCGTGGGATAGCGGGATTCGCGAAGACCCCTACGAGCAGTACTTC.

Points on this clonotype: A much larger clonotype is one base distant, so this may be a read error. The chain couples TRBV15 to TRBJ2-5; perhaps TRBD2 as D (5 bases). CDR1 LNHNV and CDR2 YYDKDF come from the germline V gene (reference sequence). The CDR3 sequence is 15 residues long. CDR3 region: CATSRDGLLQEIQYF. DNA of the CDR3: TGTGCCACCAGCAGAGATGGACTCCTACAAGAGATCCAGTACTTC.

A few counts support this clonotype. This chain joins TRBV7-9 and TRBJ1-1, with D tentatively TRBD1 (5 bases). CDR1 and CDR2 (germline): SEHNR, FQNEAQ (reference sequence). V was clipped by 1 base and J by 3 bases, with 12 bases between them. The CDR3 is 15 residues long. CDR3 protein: CASSLVPGLDTEAFF. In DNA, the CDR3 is TGTGCCAGCAGCTTAGTGCCAGGGCTTGACACTGAAGCTTTCTTT.

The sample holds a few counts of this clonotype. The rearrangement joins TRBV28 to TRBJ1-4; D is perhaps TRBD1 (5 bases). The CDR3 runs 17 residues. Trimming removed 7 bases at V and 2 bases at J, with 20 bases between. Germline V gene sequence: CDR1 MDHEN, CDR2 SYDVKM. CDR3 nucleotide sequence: TGTGCCAGCACCGATCGGCCGGGGACGCATACTAATGAAAAACTGTTTTTT. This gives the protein CASTDRPGTHTNEKLFF.

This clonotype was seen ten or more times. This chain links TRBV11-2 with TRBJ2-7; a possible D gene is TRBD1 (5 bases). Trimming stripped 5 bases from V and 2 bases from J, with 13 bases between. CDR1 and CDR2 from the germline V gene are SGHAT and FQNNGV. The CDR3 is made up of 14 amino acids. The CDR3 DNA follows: TGTGCCAGCAGCCCACGGACAAAGCCCTACGAGCAGTACTTC. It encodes CASSPRTKPYEQYF. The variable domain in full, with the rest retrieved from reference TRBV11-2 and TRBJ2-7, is EAGVAQSPRYKIIEKRQSVAFWCNPISGHATLYWYQQILGQGPKLLIQFQNNGVVDDSQLPKDRFSAERLKGVDSTLKIQPAKLEDSAVYLCASSPRTKPYEQYFGPGTRLTVT.

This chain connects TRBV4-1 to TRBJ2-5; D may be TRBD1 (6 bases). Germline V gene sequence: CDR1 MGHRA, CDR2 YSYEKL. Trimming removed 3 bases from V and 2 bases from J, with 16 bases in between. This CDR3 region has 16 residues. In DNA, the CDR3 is TGCGCCAGCAGCCATGGGTCGGGACACGTACAAGAGACCCAGTACTTC. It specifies CASSHGSGHVQETQYF.

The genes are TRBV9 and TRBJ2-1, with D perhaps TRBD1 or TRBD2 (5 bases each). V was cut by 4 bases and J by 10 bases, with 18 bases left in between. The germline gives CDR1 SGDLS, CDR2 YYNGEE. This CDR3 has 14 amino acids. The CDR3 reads CASSPRMTGREQFF. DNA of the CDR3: TGTGCCAGCAGCCCACGGATGACGGGACGGGAGCAGTTCTTC.

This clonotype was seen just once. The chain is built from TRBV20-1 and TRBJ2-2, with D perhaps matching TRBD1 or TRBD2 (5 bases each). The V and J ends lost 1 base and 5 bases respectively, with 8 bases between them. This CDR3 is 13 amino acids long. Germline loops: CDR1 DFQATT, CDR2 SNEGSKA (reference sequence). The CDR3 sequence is CSARVRGTGELFF. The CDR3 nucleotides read TGCAGTGCTAGAGTGAGGGGAACCGGGGAGCTGTTTTTT.

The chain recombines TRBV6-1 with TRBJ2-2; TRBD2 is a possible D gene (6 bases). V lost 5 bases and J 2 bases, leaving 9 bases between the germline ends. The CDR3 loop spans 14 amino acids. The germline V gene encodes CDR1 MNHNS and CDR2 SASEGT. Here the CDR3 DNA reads TGTGCCAGCAGTAAACTAGCAAACACCGGGGAGCTGTTTTTT. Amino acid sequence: CASSKLANTGELFF.

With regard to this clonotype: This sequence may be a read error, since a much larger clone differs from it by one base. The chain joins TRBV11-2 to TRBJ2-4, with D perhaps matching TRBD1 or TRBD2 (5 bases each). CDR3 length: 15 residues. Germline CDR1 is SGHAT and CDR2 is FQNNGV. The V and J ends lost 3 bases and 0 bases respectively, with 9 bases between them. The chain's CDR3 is CASSLGELAKNIQYF. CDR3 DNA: TGTGCCAGCAGCTTGGGGGAACTAGCCAAAAACATTCAGTACTTC.